These 21 T cell receptor beta chains were sequenced from one sample in a study of blood T cell repertoires in COVID-19. Clones were sequenced by immunoSEQ multiplex PCR, and TCRdb holds only the in-frame ones, with some missing. The sample lists 120,000 to 150,000 clones, about 88% seen once, with 2.6% in the top ten. Sequenced input: peripheral blood. Receptors originate from a human donor with acute or convalescent COVID-19. The donor label of this sample is uncertain.

This chain joins TRBV3-1 (or the pseudogene TRBV3-2) and TRBJ2-1; 10 bases are shared with TRBD2. With 0 bases clipped from V and 2 bases from J, the junction kept 1 base outside the gene matches. The length of the CDR3 is 16 residues. CDR1 is LGHDT and CDR2 is YNNKEL in the germline V gene (reference sequence). The CDR3 sequence: CASSQDSGRPYNEQFF. CDR3 DNA sequence: TGTGCCAGCAGCCAAGATAGCGGGAGGCCCTACAATGAGCAGTTCTTC.

This clone has a handful of counts. This sequence joins TRBV5-1 and TRBJ1-3; D might be TRBD1 (6 bases). This CDR3 contains 14 residues. V was shortened by 0 bases and J by 8 bases, with 12 bases between the two germline ends. Germline-derived CDR1 and CDR2 are SGHRS and YFSETQ. The CDR3 reads CASSLGTVTHTIYF. The CDR3 DNA reads as TGCGCCAGCAGCTTGGGGACAGTAACCCACACCATATATTTT.

Here the CDR3 DNA reads TGTGCCAGCAGCCAAAACAGGAGATACACCGGGGAGCTGTTTTTT. Protein: CASSQNRRYTGELFF. The chain uses TRBV7-2 and TRBJ2-2; a weak D match, TRBD1 (5 bases). The ends were cut back, 5 bases at V and 3 bases at J, with 13 bases in the middle. Germline CDR1 reads SGHTA; CDR2 reads FQGNSA. This CDR3 region has 15 residues.

This clone was recorded a few times. The V and J genes are TRBV30 and TRBJ1-1; 7 nucleotides line up with TRBD1. Germline lookup yields CDR1 GTSNPN and CDR2 SVGIG (reference sequence). Trimming cost V 7 bases and J 4 bases; bases outside gene matches: 12. The CDR3 covers 14 residues. CDR3 bases: TGTGCCTCGTCGGGACAGCGGCACGGCACTGAAGCTTTCTTT. It yields the protein CASSGQRHGTEAFF.

The V gene is TRBV28, the J gene TRBJ2-1, with D perhaps TRBD1 (6 bases). Germline V lookup: CDR1 MDHEN, CDR2 SYDVKM. CDR3 length: 12 residues. Trimming pared 8 bases from V and 9 bases from J, leaving 14 bases between. CDR3 sequence reads: CASSGAITEQFF. Written as DNA, the CDR3 is TGTGCCAGCTCAGGGGCGATCACTGAGCAGTTCTTC. Looking up the rest from reference TRBV28 and TRBJ2-1 gives the full variable domain: DVKVTQSSRYLVKRTGEKVFLECVQDMDHENMFWYRQDPGLGLRLIYFSYDVKMKEKGDIPEGYSVSREKKERFSLILESASTNQTSMYLCASSGAITEQFFGPGTRLTVL.

The CDR3 nucleotides read TGTGCCAGCAGTTCGGGACACGGCTACACCTTC. Translating gives CASSSGHGYTF. V usage is TRBV6-5 and J usage is TRBJ1-2; a possible D gene is TRBD1 (6 bases). This CDR3 has 11 amino acids. CDR1 is MNHEY and CDR2 is SVGAGI in the germline V gene. The V and J ends lost 4 bases and 8 bases respectively, with 8 bases between them.

The chain links TRBV20-1 to TRBJ2-5; 14 nucleotides match TRBD2. This CDR3 is 18 amino acids long. The germline CDR1 and CDR2 sequences are DFQATT and SNEGSKA (reference sequence). J gave up 5 bases and V 6 bases, and 17 bases lay outside the gene matches. This chain's CDR3 is CSASKGIPGLAGEETQYF. Written as DNA, the CDR3 is TGCAGTGCGAGTAAGGGGATCCCGGGACTAGCGGGAGAGGAGACCCAGTACTTC.

Written as DNA, the CDR3 is TGTGCCAGCAGCCCCGGGGACAGAGCATATGGCTACACCTTC. Its protein product is CASSPGDRAYGYTF. The chain employs TRBV7-3 and TRBJ1-2; 7 nucleotides line up with TRBD1. The CDR3 loop spans 14 amino acids. The J segment lost 5 bases and the V segment lost 5 bases, leaving 8 bases of the junction unmatched. CDR1 and CDR2 (germline): SGHTA, FQGTGA.

V usage is TRBV2 and J usage is TRBJ1-1, with 9 bases that match TRBD1. The CDR3 is 14 residues long. Germline-derived CDR1 and CDR2 are SNHLY and FYNNEI. V lost 4 bases and J lost 6; bases outside the gene matches: 6. In DNA, the CDR3 is TGTGCCAGCAGTGCCGGACAGGGGCTTTCTGAAGCTTTCTTT. It yields the protein CASSAGQGLSEAFF.

V usage is TRBV10-3 and J usage is TRBJ1-2; a weak D match, TRBD1 (6 bases). CDR1 ENHRY and CDR2 SYGVKD come from the germline V gene. V gave up 6 bases and J gave up 6 bases, with 26 bases separating them. The CDR3 is 17 residues long. The CDR3 region has the DNA TGTGCCATCAGAAATACACCGGGACAACTAACATTTGATGGCTACACCTTC. It encodes CAIRNTPGQLTFDGYTF.

CDR3 bases: TGTGCCAGCACCCCCTGGGGGGGGCGGACTGAAGCTTTCTTT. Translated: CASTPWGGRTEAFF. This chain uses TRBV27 with TRBJ1-1; tentatively, D is TRBD1 (6 bases). Germline CDR1 reads MNHEY; CDR2 reads SMNVEV (reference sequence). V lost 7 bases, J lost 5 bases, and 17 bases lay in between. The CDR3 is made up of 14 amino acids.

The J gene is TRBJ2-1, the V gene TRBV5-4, with D possibly matching TRBD1 (5 bases). The CDR3 contains 13 residues. Germline V gives CDR1 SGHNT, CDR2 YYREEE (reference sequence). The V end was cut by 6 bases, the J end by 4 bases, with 11 bases between. The CDR3 spells CASNPTEYNEQFF. As DNA, the CDR3 is TGTGCCAGCAACCCGACAGAGTACAATGAGCAGTTCTTC.

The V and J genes are TRBV2 and TRBJ1-1, with 7 bases aligning to TRBD1. Looked up from germline, CDR1 is SNHLY and CDR2 is FYNNEI. CDR3 length: 14 residues. V shed 2 bases and J 4 bases; nucleotides not matched to a gene: 4. The CDR3 DNA reads as TGTGCCAGCAGTGAAAGACAGGGTGGCACTGAAGCTTTCTTT. Its protein product is CASSERQGGTEAFF. The complete variable domain, with remaining parts taken from reference TRBV2 and TRBJ1-1, reads EPEVTQTPSHQVTQMGQEVILRCVPISNHLYFYWYRQILGQKVEFLVSFYNNEISEKSEIFDDQFSVERPDGSNFTLKIRSTKLEDSAMYFCASSERQGGTEAFFGQGTRLTVV.

CDR3 region: CASSPWTGDYGYTF. CDR3 DNA: TGTGCCAGTAGTCCCTGGACAGGGGATTATGGCTACACCTTC. The V call is TRBV19, the J call TRBJ1-2; 9 bases align to TRBD1. V shed 5 bases, J shed 5 bases, and the junction held 6 bases outside the gene matches. The CDR3 has 14 residues. Per germline, CDR1 LNHDA and CDR2 SQIVND (reference sequence).

The J gene is TRBJ1-2, the V gene TRBV4-2, with 7 bases aligning to TRBD1. V was clipped by 4 bases and J by 4 bases; unmatched bases: 9. CDR1 is LGHNA, CDR2 YNFKEQ, per germline. The CDR3 is 15 residues long. The CDR3 nucleotides are TGTGCCAGCAGCCCGACCGGGACAGCTGGCTATGGCTACACCTTC. Residues: CASSPTGTAGYGYTF.

V usage is TRBV6-5 and J usage is TRBJ1-4; D perhaps matches TRBD1 (6 bases). Per germline, CDR1 MNHEY and CDR2 SVGAGI. Deletions cut 2 bases from V and 0 bases from J, with 10 bases between. CDR3 length: 16 residues. The DNA of the CDR3 is TGTGCCAGCAGTTACGCGGACAGCGCAACTAATGAAAAACTGTTTTTT. Protein product: CASSYADSATNEKLFF.

The rearrangement joins TRBV27 to TRBJ2-2, with TRBD1 matching 7 bases. In germline, CDR1 is MNHEY, CDR2 SMNVEV (reference sequence). Trimming cost V 7 bases and J 4 bases; bases outside gene matches: 21. The CDR3 runs to 19 residues. In DNA, the CDR3 is TGTGCCAGCATGAGAACGGGCAGGGGGTCCATCGGTTTCACCGGGGAGCTGTTTTTT. Residues: CASMRTGRGSIGFTGELFF.

This chain joins TRBV3-1 (or the pseudogene TRBV3-2) and TRBJ2-3, with TRBD2 matching 12 bases. Germline values: CDR1 LGHDT, CDR2 YNNKEL (reference sequence). The CDR3 is 17 amino acids. V lost 4 bases, J lost 4 bases, and 9 bases stayed unmatched. The CDR3 loop is CASSPETSGGGADTQYF. The CDR3 nucleotides are TGTGCCAGCAGCCCTGAGACTAGCGGGGGTGGAGCAGATACGCAGTATTTT.

The chain uses TRBV7-2 and TRBJ2-3; 12 bases agree with TRBD2. With 4 bases clipped from V and 1 base from J, the junction kept 6 bases outside the gene matches. Germline V gives CDR1 SGHTA, CDR2 FQGNSA. This CDR3 region has 17 residues. Here the CDR3 reads CASSWLAGGQGTDTQYF. In DNA, the CDR3 is TGTGCCAGCAGCTGGCTAGCGGGAGGGCAAGGCACAGATACGCAGTATTTT.

The gene calls are TRBV5-1 and TRBJ2-5; 9 nucleotides match TRBD2. J gave up 5 bases and V 0 bases, and 8 bases lay outside the gene matches. This CDR3 has 16 residues. Germline CDR1 and CDR2: SGHRS and YFSETQ. CDR3 residues: CASSLVGAGGWETQYF. As DNA, the CDR3 is TGCGCCAGCAGCTTGGTCGGAGCGGGGGGATGGGAGACCCAGTACTTC.

The V and J genes are TRBV6-5 and TRBJ1-1; D possibly corresponds to TRBD1 (5 bases). The CDR3 loop spans 14 amino acids. Trimming stripped 0 bases from V and 4 bases from J, with 9 bases between. Germline V lookup: CDR1 MNHEY, CDR2 SVGAGI. The CDR3, as DNA: TGTGCCAGCAGTTACTCGAGAAGGGGCACTGAAGCTTTCTTT. It translates to CASSYSRRGTEAFF.